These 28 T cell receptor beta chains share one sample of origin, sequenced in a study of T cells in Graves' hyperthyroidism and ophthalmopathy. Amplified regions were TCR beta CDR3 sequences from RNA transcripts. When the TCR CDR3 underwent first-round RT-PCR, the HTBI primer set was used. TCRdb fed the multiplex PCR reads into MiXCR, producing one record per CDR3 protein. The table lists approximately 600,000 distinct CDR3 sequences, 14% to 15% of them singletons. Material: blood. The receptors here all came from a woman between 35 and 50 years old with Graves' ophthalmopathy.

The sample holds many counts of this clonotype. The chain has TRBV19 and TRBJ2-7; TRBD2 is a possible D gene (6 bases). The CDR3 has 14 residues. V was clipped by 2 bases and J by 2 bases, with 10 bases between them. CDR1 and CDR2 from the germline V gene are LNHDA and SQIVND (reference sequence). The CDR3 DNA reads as TGTGCCAGTAGTATATCCACGGGGGCCTACGAGCAGTACTTC. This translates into CASSISTGAYEQYF.

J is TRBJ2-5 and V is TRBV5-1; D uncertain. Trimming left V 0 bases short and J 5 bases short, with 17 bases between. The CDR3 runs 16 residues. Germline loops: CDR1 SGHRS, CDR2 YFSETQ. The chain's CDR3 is CASSLDGSKPGETQYF. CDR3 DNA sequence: TGCGCCAGCAGCTTGGACGGTTCAAAACCTGGGGAGACCCAGTACTTC.

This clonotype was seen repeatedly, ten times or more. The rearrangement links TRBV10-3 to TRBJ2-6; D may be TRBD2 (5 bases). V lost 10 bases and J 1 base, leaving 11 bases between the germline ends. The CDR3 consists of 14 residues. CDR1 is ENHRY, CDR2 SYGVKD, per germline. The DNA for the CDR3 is TGTGCCACCCGTAGGGAGTCTGGGGCCAACGTCCTGACTTTC. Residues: CATRRESGANVLTF.

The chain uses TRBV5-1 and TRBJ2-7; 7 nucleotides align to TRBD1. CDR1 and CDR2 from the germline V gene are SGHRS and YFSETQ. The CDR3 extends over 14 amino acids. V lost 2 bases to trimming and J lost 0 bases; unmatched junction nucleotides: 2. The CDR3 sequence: CASSFWTGSYEQYF. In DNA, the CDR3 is TGCGCCAGCAGCTTCTGGACAGGCTCCTACGAGCAGTACTTC.

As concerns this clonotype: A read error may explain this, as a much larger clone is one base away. Here the CDR3 reads CASSPTGGDAEAFF. CDR3 in DNA: TGTGCCAGTAGTCCGACAGGGGGCGACGCTGAAGCTTTCTTT. V and J are TRBV19 and TRBJ1-1; 10 bases fit TRBD1. Germline values: CDR1 LNHDA, CDR2 SQIVND (reference sequence). Trimming removed 5 bases from V and 6 bases from J; junction bases left unmatched: 6. CDR3 length: 14 amino acids.

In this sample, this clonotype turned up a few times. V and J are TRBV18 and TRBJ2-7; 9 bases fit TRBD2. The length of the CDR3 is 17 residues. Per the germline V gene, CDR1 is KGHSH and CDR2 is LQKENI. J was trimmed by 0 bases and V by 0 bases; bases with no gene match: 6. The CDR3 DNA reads TGTGCCAGCTCACCACCAGGGCTAGCGGGGAGCTCCTACGAGCAGTACTTC. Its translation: CASSPPGLAGSSYEQYF.

CDR3 in DNA: TGTGCCAGCAGCCTACTAGCGGGAGGGCCTAATGAGCAGTTCTTC. Protein sequence: CASSLLAGGPNEQFF. This chain connects TRBV9 to TRBJ2-1; 13 nucleotides agree with TRBD2. Germline CDR1 SGDLS, CDR2 YYNGEE. Trimming cost V 4 bases and J 7 bases; bases outside gene matches: 5. This CDR3 region has 15 residues.

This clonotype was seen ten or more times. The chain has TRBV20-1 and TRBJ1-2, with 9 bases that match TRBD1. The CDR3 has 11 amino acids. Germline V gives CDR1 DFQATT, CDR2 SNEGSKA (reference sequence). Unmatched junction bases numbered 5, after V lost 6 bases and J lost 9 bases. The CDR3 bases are TGCAGTGCACGGACAGGGGAGCGCTACACCTTC. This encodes CSARTGERYTF.

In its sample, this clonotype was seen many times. The CDR3 nucleotides are TGTGCCAGCAGCGACTGGGGGGCAGGGAACACTGAAGCTTTCTTT. This translates into CASSDWGAGNTEAFF. The genes are TRBV9 and TRBJ1-1, with a weak D call TRBD1 (6 bases). The CDR3 runs 15 residues. Germline CDR1 reads SGDLS; CDR2 reads YYNGEE. Trimming took 3 bases from V and 1 from J, leaving 13 bases between them.

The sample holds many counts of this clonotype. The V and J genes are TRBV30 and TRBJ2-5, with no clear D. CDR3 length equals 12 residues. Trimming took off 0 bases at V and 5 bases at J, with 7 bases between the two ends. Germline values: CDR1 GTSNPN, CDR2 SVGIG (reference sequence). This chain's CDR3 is CAWSVSPETQYF. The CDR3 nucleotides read TGTGCCTGGAGTGTGTCTCCCGAGACCCAGTACTTC.

The CDR3 here is CASRGGAGGSFSGANVLTF. The CDR3 DNA reads TGTGCCAGCAGAGGGGGTGCGGGGGGCTCTTTCTCTGGGGCCAACGTCCTGACTTTC. The chain employs TRBV6-2 or TRBV6-3 and TRBJ2-6, with TRBD2 matching over 8 bases. The length of the CDR3 is 19 residues. The V gene's germline CDR1 is MNHEY and CDR2 SVGEGT. J gave up 0 bases and V 6 bases, and 13 bases lay outside the gene matches.

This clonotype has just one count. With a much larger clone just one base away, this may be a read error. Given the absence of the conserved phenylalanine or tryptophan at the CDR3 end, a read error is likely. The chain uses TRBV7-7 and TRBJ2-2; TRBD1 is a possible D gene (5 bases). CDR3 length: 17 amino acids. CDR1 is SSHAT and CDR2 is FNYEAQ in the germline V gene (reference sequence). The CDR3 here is CASSPRLGAIETGELFS. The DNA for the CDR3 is TGTGCTAGCAGCCCCCGCCTAGGGGCTATCGAGACCGGGGAGCTGTTTTCT.

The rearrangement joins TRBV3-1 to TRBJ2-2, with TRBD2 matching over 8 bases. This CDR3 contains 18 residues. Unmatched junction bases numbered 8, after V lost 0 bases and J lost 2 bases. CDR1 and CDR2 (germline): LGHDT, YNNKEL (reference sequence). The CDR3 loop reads CASSQEFAGGGNTGELFF. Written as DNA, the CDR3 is TGTGCCAGCAGCCAAGAGTTTGCGGGGGGCGGAAACACCGGGGAGCTGTTTTTT.

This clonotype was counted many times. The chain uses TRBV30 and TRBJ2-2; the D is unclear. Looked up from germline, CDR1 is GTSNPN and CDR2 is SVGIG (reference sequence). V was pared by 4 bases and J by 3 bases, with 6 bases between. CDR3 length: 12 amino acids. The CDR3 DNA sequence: TGTGCCTGGATAGGTGACACCGGGGAGCTGTTTTTT. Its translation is CAWIGDTGELFF. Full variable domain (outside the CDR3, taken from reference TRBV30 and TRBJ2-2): SQTIHQWPATLVQPVGSPLSLECTVEGTSNPNLYWYRQAAGRGLQLLFYSVGIGQISSEVPQNLSASRPQDRQFILSSKKLLLSDSGFYLCAWIGDTGELFFGEGSRLTVL.

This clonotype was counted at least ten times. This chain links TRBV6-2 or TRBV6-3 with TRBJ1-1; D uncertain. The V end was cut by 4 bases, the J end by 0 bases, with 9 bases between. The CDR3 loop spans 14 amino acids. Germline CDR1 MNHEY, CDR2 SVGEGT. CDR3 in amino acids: CASSFTTLNTEAFF. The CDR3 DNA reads TGTGCCAGCAGTTTCACGACCCTGAACACTGAAGCTTTCTTT.

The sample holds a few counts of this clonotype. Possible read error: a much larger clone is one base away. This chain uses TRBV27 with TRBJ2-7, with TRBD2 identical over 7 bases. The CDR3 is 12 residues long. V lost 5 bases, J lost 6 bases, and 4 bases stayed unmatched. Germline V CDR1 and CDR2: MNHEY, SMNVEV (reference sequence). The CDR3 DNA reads TGTGCCAGCAGTCGGCCGGGGGGCGAGCAGTACTTC. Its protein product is CASSRPGGEQYF.

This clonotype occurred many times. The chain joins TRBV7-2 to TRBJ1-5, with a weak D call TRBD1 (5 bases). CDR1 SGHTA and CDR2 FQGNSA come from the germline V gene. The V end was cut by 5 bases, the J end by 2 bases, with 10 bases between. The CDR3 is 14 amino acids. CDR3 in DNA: TGTGCCAGCAGCCCTCGGGGGGGCAATCAGCCCCAGCATTTT. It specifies CASSPRGGNQPQHF.

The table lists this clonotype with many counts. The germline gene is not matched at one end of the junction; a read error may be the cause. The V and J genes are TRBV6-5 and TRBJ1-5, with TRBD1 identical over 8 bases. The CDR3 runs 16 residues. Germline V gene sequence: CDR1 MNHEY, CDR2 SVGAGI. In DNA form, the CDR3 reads TGTGTCAGCAGGGGGGTGCGGCAGGGGGCCGTAGTGGCCCAGCATTTT. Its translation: CVSRGVRQGAVVAQHF.

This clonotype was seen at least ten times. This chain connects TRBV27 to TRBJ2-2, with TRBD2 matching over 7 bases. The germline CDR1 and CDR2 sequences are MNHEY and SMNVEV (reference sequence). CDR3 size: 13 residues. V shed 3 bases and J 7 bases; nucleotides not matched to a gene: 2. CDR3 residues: CASSFTGGGELFF. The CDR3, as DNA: TGTGCCAGCAGTTTTACGGGAGGCGGGGAGCTGTTTTTT.

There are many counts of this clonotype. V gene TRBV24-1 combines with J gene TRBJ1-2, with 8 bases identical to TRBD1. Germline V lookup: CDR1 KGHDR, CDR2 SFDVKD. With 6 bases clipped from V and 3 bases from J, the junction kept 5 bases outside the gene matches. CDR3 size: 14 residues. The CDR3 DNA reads TGTGCCACCAGTCCGACAGGGGATCACTATGGCTACACCTTC. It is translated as CATSPTGDHYGYTF.

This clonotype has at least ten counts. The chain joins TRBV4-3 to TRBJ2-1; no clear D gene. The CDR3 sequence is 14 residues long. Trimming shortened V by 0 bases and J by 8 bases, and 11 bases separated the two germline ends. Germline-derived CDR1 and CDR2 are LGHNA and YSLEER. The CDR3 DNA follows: TGCGCCAGCAGCCAAGATGACGGTGGCGATGAGCAGTTCTTC. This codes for CASSQDDGGDEQFF.

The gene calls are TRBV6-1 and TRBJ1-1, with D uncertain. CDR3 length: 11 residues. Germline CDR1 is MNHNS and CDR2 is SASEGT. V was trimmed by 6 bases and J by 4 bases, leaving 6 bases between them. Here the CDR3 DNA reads TGTGCCAGCAGGTCGCTCACTGAAGCTTTCTTT. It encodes CASRSLTEAFF.

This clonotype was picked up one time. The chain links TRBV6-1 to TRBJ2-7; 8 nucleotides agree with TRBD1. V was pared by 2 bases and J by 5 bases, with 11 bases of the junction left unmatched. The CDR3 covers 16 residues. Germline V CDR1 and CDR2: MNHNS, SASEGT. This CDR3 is CASSEFDTGGGHEQYF. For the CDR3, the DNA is TGTGCCAGCAGTGAATTTGACACAGGGGGTGGGCACGAGCAGTACTTC.

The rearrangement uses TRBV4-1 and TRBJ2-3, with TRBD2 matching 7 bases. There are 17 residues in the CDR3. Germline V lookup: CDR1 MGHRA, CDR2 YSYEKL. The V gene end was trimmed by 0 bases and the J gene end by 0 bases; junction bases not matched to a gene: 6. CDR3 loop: CASSQDLAGDSTDTQYF. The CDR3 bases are TGCGCCAGCAGCCAAGATCTGGCGGGAGATAGCACAGATACGCAGTATTTT.

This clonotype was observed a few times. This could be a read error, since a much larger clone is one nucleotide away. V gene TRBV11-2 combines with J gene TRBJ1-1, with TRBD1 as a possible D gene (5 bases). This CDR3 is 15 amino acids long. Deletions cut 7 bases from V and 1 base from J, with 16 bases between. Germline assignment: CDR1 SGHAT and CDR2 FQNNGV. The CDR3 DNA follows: TGTGCCAGCACCCGAACCGGGGCGGAGAACACTGAAGCTTTCTTT. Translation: CASTRTGAENTEAFF.

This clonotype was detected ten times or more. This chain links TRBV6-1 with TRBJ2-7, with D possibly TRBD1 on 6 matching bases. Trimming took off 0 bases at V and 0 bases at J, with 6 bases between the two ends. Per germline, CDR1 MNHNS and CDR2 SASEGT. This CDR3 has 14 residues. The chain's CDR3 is CASSEADSSYEQYF. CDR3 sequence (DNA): TGTGCCAGCAGTGAAGCGGACAGCTCCTACGAGCAGTACTTC.

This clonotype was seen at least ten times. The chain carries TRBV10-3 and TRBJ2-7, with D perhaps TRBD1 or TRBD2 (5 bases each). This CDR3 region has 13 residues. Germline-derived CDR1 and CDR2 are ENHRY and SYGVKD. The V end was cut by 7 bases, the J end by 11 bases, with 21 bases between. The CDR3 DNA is TGTGCCATCACCGAGGGGCAGGGCGGCCTTAAGTACTTC. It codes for CAITEGQGGLKYF.

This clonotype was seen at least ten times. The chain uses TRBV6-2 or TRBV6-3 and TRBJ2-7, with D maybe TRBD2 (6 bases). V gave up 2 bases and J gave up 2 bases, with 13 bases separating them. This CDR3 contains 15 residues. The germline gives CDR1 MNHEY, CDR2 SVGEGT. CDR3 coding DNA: TGTGCCAGCAGTTACCAGGACGGGAGCCCCTACGAGCAGTACTTC. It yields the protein CASSYQDGSPYEQYF.